Given below is one TCR beta chain in context. The data belong to a study of OX40 agonist ivuxolimab in advanced cancers. Overall study context: Aged about 20 to 80 with a mean of approximately 60 years, they were roughly 83% male.

The CDR3 spans 14 residues. Germline V gives CDR1 SGHAT, CDR2 FQDESV (reference sequence). V lost 2 bases and J lost 3, with 7 bases in between. Profiling relied on immunoSEQ multiplex PCR, and the TCRdb table lists in-frame clones only, not all of them. Here the sample spans 25,000 to 30,000 clones, approximately 80% being singletons. The receptor's source is an adult with an advanced solid tumor such as melanoma, head and neck, liver or kidney cancer. The V and J genes are TRBV11-1 and TRBJ2-2; no firm D call. The sequences come from CD4+ or CD8+ T cells sorted from blood, collected in a trial of the OX40 agonist ivuxolimab. The CDR3 spells CASSLNDDTGELFF. The CDR3 DNA follows: TGTGCCAGCAGCTTAAACGATGACACCGGGGAGCTGTTTTTT.